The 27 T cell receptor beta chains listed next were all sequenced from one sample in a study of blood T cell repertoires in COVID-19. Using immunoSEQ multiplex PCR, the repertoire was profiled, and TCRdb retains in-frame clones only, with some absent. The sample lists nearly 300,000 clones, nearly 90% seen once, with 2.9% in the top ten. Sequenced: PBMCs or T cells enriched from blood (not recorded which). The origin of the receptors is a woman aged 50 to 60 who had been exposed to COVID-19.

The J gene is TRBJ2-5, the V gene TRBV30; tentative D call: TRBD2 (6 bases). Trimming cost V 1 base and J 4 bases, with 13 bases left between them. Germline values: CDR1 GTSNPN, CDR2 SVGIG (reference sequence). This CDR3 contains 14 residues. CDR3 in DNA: TGTGCCTGGAGTGGTTGGCGGGGCGGAGAGACCCAGTACTTC. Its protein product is CAWSGWRGGETQYF.

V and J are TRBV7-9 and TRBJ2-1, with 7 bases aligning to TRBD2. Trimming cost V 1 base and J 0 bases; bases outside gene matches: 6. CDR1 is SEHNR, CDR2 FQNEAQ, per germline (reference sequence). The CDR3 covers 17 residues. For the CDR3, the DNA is TGTGCCAGCAGCTTAGAGGCTAGCGGATACTCCTACAATGAGCAGTTCTTC. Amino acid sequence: CASSLEASGYSYNEQFF.

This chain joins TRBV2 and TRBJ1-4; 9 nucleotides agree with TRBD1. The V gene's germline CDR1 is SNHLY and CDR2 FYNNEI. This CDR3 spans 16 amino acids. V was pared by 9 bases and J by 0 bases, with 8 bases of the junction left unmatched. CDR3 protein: CASRGQGYATNEKLFF. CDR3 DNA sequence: TGTGCCAGTCGGGGACAGGGCTATGCAACTAATGAAAAACTGTTTTTT. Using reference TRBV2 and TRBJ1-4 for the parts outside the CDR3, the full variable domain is EPEVTQTPSHQVTQMGQEVILRCVPISNHLYFYWYRQILGQKVEFLVSFYNNEISEKSEIFDDQFSVERPDGSNFTLKIRSTKLEDSAMYFCASRGQGYATNEKLFFGSGTQLSVL.

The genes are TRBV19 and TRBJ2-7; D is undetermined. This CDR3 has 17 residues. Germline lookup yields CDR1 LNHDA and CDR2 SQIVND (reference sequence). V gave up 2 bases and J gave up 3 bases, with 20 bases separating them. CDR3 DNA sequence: TGTGCCAGTAGTATAAGTGTAAGATCCGAAACCGGCTACGAGCAGTACTTC. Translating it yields CASSISVRSETGYEQYF.

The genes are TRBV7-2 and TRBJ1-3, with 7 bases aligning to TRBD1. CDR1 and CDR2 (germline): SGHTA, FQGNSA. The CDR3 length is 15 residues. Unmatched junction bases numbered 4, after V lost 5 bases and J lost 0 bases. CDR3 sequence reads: CASSPGTVSGNTIYF. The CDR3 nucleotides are TGTGCCAGCAGCCCTGGGACAGTCTCTGGAAACACCATATATTTT.

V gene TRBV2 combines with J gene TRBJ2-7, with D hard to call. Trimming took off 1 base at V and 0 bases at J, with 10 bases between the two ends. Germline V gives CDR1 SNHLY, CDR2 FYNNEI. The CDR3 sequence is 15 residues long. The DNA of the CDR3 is TGTGCCAGCAGTGAAGAAGCAGGATTCTCCTACGAGCAGTACTTC. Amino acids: CASSEEAGFSYEQYF.

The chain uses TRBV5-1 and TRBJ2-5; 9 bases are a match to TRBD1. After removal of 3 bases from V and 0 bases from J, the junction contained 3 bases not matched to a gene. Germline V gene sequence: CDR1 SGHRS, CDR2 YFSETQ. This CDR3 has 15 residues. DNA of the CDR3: TGCGCCAGCAGCTCCGGACAGGGGAACCAAGAGACCCAGTACTTC. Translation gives CASSSGQGNQETQYF.

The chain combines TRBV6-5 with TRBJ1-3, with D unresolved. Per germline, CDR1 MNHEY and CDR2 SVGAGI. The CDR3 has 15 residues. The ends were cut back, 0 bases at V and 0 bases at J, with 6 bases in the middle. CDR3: CASSYSTHSGNTIYF. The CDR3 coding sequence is TGTGCCAGCAGTTACTCGACACACTCTGGAAACACCATATATTTT.

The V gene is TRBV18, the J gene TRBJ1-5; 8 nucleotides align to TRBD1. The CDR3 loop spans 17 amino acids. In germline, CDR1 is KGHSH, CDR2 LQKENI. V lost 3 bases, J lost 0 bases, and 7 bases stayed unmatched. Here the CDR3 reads CASSPDRGVYSNQPQHF. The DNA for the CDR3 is TGTGCCAGCTCACCCGACAGGGGCGTTTATAGCAATCAGCCCCAGCATTTT.

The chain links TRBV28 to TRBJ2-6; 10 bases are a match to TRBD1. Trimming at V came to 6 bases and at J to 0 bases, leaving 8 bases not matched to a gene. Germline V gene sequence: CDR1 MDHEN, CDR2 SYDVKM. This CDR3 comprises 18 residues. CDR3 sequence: CASRQPGQGISGANVLTF. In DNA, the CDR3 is TGTGCCAGCAGACAACCGGGACAGGGGATCTCTGGGGCCAACGTCCTGACTTTC.

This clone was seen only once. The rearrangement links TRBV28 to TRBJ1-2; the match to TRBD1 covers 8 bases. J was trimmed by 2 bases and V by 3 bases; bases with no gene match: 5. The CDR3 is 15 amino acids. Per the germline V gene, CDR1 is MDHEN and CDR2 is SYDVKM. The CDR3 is CASSFQGAPNYGYTF. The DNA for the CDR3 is TGTGCCAGCAGTTTTCAGGGGGCGCCGAACTATGGCTACACCTTC.

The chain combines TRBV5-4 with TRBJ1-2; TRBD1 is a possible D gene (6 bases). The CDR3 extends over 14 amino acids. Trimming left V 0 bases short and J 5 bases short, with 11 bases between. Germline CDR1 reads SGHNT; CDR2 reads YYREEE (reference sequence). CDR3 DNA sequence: TGTGCCAGCAGCTTGGCGGCAGGGGAATATGGCTACACCTTC. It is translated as CASSLAAGEYGYTF.

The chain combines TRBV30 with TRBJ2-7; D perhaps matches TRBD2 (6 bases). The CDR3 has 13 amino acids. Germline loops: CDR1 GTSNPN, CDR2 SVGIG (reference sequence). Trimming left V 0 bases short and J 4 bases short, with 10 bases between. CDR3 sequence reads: CAWSVEGLYEQYF. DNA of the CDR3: TGTGCCTGGAGTGTGGAGGGGCTATACGAGCAGTACTTC.

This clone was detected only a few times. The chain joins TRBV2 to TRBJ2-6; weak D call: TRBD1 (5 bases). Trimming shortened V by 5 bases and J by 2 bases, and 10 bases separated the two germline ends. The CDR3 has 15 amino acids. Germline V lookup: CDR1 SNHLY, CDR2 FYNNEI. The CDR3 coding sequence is TGTGCCAGCAGTCAGGGAACGGCTGGGGCCAACGTCCTGACTTTC. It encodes CASSQGTAGANVLTF.

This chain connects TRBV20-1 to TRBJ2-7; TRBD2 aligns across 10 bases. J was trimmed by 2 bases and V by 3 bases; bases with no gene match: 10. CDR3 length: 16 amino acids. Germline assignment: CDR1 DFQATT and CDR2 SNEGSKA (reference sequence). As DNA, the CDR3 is TGCAGTGCTAGTTTAGCGGGGGGACACCCGCCCTACGAGCAGTACTTC. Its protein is CSASLAGGHPPYEQYF.

The CDR3 region is CASSGDTFPYEQYF. The CDR3, as DNA: TGTGCCAGCAGCGGGGACACGTTTCCCTACGAGCAGTACTTC. This rearrangement joins TRBV2 to TRBJ2-7, with D perhaps TRBD1 (6 bases). Looked up from germline, CDR1 is SNHLY and CDR2 is FYNNEI. This CDR3 spans 14 amino acids. Trimming left V 6 bases short and J 2 bases short, with 14 bases between.

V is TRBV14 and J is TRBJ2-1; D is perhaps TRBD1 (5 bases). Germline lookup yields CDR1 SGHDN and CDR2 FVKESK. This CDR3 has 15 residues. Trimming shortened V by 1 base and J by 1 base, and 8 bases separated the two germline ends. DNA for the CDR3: TGTGCCAGCAGCCAAGTTACAGGATCCTACAATGAGCAGTTCTTC. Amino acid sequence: CASSQVTGSYNEQFF.

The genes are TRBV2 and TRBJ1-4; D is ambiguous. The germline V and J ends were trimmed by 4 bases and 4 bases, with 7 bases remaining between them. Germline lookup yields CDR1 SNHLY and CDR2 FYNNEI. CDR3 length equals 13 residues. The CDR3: CASSVQFNEKLFF. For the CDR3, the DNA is TGTGCCAGCAGTGTGCAGTTTAATGAAAAACTGTTTTTT.

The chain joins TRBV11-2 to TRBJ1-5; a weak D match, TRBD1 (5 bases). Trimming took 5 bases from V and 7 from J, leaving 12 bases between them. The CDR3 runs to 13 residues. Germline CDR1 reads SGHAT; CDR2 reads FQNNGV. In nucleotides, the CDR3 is TGTGCCAGCAGCCAGCTGACAGACCAGCCCCAGCATTTT. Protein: CASSQLTDQPQHF.

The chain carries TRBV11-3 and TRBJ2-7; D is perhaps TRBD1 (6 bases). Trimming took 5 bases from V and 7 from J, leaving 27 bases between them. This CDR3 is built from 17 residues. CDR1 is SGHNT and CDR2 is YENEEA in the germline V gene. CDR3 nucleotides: TGTGCCAGCAGCCCATTAGGTACGGCAGGGGATTCCGGGGAGCAGTACTTC. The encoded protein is CASSPLGTAGDSGEQYF.

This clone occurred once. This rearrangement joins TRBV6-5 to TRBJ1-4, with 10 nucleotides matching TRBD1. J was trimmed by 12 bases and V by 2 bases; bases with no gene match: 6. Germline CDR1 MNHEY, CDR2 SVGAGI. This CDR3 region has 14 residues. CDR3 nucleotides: TGTGCCAGCAGTTACGGGGCCGGGACAGGGGAACTGTTTTTT. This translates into CASSYGAGTGELFF.

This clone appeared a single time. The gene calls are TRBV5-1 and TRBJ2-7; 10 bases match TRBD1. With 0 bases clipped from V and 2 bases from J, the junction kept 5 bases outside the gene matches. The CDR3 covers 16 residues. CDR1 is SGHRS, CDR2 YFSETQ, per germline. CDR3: CASSLALGTGAYEQYF. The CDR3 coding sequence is TGCGCCAGCAGCTTGGCCTTGGGGACAGGGGCCTACGAGCAGTACTTC.

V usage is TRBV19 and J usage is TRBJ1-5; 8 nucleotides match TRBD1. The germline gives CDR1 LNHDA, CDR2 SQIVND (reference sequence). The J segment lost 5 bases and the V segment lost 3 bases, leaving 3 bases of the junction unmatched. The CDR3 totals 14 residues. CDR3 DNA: TGTGCCAGTAGTATGACAGGGGATCATCAGCCCCAGCATTTT. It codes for CASSMTGDHQPQHF.

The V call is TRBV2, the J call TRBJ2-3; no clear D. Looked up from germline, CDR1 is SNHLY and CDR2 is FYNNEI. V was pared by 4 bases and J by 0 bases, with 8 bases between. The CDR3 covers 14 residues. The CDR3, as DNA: TGTGCCAGCAGTGTTGGCAGTAGCACAGATACGCAGTATTTT. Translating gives CASSVGSSTDTQYF. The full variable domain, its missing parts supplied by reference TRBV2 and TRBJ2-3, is EPEVTQTPSHQVTQMGQEVILRCVPISNHLYFYWYRQILGQKVEFLVSFYNNEISEKSEIFDDQFSVERPDGSNFTLKIRSTKLEDSAMYFCASSVGSSTDTQYFGPGTRLTVL.

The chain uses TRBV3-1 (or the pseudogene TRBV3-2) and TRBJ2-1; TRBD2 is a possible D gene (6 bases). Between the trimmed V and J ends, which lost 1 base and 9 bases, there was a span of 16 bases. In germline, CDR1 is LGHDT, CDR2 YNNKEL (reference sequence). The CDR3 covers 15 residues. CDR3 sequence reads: CASSQGLGLLGEQFF. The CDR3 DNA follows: TGTGCCAGCAGCCAAGGACTGGGACTCCTAGGTGAGCAGTTCTTC.

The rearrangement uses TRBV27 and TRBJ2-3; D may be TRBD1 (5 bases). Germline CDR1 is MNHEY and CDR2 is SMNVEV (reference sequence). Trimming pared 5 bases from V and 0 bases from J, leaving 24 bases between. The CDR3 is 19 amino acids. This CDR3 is CASSPTTGMDESSTDTQYF. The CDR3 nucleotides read TGTGCCAGCAGTCCTACCACAGGAATGGATGAGTCTAGCACAGATACGCAGTATTTT.

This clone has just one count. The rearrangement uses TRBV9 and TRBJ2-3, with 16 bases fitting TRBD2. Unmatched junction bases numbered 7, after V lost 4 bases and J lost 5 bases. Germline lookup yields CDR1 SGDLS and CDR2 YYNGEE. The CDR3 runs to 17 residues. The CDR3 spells CASSTGLAGGLGDTQYF. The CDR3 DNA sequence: TGTGCCAGCAGCACGGGACTAGCGGGGGGGCTGGGAGATACGCAGTATTTT.